One TCR beta chain is described in this entry. A junction end diverges from the germline sequence, so it may reflect a read error. Original handling: Estimation of nucleated cell counts was performed using reference gene primer amplification. Sequenced by immunoSEQ multiplex PCR; TCRdb stores in-frame clones only, minus some. The V and J calls and the clone size are those of that table, but D and trimming were determined from the DNA. The sample holds approximately 490,000 clones, 75% to 90% seen once. The data were obtained in a study of blood T cell repertoires in COVID-19. Study in general: T cells, B-cell-depleted T cells, or PBMCs provided the cDNA or gDNA that served as material.

Participants were aged about 18 to 100 years from about 25 US areas. The study assigned cohorts using participant-reported clinical history. This CDR3 contains 15 residues. Germline CDR1 reads MDHEN; CDR2 reads SYDVKM. Material: PBMCs or T cells enriched from blood (not recorded which). This sequence joins TRBV28 and TRBJ1-1; TRBD1 matches 7 bases. The clonotype originates from a woman aged 18 to 35 who had recovered from COVID-19. The CDR3 region is CASRLFRGRGTEAFF. Written as DNA, the CDR3 is TGTGCCAGCAGGTTATTTAGGGGGCGGGGCACTGAAGCTTTCTTT. The full variable domain, with the rest looked up from reference TRBV28 and TRBJ1-1, is DVKVTQSSRYLVKRTGEKVFLECVQDMDHENMFWYRQDPGLGLRLIYFSYDVKMKEKGDIPEGYSVSREKKERFSLILESASTNQTSMYLCASRLFRGRGTEAFFGQGTRLTVV.